The T cell receptor (beta chain) described here comes from a study of blood T cell repertoires in COVID-19. Study as a whole: The United States, Italy and Spain were the sources of the acute and convalescent COVID-19 samples. In each case, the material was cDNA or gDNA derived from T cells, B-cell-depleted T cells, or PBMCs.

CDR1 and CDR2 (germline): DFQATT, SNEGSKA (reference sequence). The CDR3 loop spans 10 amino acids. Trimming left V 4 bases short and J 8 bases short, with 7 bases between. In the source study's methods: Reference gene primer amplification yielded estimated nucleated cell counts. Measured with immunoSEQ multiplex PCR; TCRdb has only the in-frame clones, and not every one. V and J calls and clone size are given by that table; D and trimming were obtained from the DNA. This repertoire shows 100,000 to 150,000 clones, approximately 80% found once; its top ten account for around a quarter. The sequenced sample was peripheral blood. This chain links TRBV20-1 with TRBJ2-3; TRBD2 is a possible D gene (5 bases). The sequence came from a human donor in a cohort sampled during active COVID-19. The CDR3 protein is CSATGSTQYF. DNA for the CDR3: TGCAGTGCTACGGGAAGTACGCAGTATTTT.